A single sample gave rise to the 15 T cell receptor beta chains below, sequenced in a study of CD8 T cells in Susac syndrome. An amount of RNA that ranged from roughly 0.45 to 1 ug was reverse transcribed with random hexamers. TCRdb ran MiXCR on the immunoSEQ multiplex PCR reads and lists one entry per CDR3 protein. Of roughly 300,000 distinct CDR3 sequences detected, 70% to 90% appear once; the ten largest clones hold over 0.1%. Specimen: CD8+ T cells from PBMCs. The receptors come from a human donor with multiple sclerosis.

CDR3 DNA sequence: TGTGCTAGTGGAATAGGCCAAGAGACCCAGTACTTC. Protein product: CASGIGQETQYF. This rearrangement joins TRBV12-5 to TRBJ2-5, with D unresolved. The CDR3 spans 12 residues. The germline V gene has CDR1 LGHNT and CDR2 FRNRAP. Trimming left V 6 bases short and J 1 base short, with 6 bases between.

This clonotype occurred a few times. CDR3 residues: CSASHFGAAAYNEQFF. CDR3 nucleotide sequence: TGCAGTGCTAGTCATTTCGGGGCAGCCGCCTACAATGAGCAGTTCTTC. The chain carries TRBV20-1 and TRBJ2-1; D may match TRBD1 or TRBD2 (5 bases each). This CDR3 contains 16 residues. Germline V lookup: CDR1 DFQATT, CDR2 SNEGSKA (reference sequence). V lost 3 bases to trimming and J lost 2 bases, with 17 bases between them.

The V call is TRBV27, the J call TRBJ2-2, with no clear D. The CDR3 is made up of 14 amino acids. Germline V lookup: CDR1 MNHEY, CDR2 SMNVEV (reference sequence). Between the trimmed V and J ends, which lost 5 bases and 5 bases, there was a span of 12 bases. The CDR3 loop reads CASSIGPRTGELFF. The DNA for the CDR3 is TGTGCCAGCAGTATTGGACCGAGGACCGGGGAGCTGTTTTTT.

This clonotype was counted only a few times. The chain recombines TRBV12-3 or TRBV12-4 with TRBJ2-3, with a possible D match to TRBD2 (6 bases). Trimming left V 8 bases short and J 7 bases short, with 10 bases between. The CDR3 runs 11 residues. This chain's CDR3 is CASGAGNTQYF. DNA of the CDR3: TGTGCCAGCGGGGCGGGGAATACGCAGTATTTT.

The CDR3: CASSHLRTGDYGYTF. DNA of the CDR3: TGTGCCAGCAGCCACCTCAGGACAGGGGATTATGGCTACACCTTC. The chain links TRBV3-1 to TRBJ1-2; 9 nucleotides match TRBD1. CDR3 length: 15 amino acids. CDR1 is LGHDT and CDR2 is YNNKEL in the germline V gene (reference sequence). V shed 3 bases and J 5 bases; nucleotides not matched to a gene: 7.

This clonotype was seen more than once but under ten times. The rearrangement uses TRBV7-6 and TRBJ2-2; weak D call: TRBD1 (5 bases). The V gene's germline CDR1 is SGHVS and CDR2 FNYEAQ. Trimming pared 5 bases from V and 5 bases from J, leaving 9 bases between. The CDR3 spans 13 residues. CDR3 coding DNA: TGTGCCAGCAGCCAGTACAGGACCGGGGAGCTGTTTTTT. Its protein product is CASSQYRTGELFF.

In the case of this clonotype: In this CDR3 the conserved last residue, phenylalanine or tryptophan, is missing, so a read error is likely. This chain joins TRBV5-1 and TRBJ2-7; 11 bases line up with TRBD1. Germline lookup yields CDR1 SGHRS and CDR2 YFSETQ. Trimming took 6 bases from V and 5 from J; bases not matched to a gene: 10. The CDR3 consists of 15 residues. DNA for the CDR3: TGCGCCAGCATTGCCGGACAGGGGGCGCTGGACGAGCAGTACCTC. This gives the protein CASIAGQGALDEQYL.

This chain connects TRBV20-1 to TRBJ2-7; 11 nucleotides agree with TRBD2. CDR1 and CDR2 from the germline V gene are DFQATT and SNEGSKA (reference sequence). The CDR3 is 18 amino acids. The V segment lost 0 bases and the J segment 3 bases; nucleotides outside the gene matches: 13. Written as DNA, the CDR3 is TGCAGTGCTAGAGATAAGGCACTTCTAGCGGGGGGCTTCTACGAGCAGTACTTC. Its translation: CSARDKALLAGGFYEQYF.

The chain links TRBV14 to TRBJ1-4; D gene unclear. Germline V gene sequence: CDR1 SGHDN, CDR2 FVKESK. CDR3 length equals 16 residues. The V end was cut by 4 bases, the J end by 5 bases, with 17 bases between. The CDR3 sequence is CASSPGPREKNEKLFF. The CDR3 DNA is TGTGCCAGCAGCCCAGGACCGCGGGAGAAGAATGAAAAACTGTTTTTT.

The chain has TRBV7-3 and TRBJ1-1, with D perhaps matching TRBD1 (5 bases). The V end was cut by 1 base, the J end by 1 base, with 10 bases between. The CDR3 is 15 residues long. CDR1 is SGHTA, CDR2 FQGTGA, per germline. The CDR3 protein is CASSLIRQGNTEAFF. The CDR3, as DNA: TGTGCCAGCAGCTTAATTCGGCAGGGGAACACTGAAGCTTTCTTT.

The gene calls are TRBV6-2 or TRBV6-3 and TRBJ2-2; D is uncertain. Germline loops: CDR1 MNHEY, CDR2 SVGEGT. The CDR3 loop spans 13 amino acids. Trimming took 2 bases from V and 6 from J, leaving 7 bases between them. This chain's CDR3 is CASSYGRPGELFF. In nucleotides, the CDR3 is TGTGCCAGCAGTTACGGGCGTCCCGGGGAGCTGTTTTTT.

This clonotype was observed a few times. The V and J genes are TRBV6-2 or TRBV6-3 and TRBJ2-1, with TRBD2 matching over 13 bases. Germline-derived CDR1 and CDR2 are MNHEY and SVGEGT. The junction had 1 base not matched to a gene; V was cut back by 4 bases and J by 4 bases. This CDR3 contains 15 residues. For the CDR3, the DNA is TGTGCCAGCAGTTCGGGACTAGCGGGGTACAATGAGCAGTTCTTC. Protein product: CASSSGLAGYNEQFF.

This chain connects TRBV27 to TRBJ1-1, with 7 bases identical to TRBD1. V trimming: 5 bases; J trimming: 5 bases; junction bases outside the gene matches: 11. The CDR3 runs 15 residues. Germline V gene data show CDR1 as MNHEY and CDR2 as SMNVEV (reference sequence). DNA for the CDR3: TGTGCCAGCAGTCAAAGAGGGGGCGGTCAGACTGAAGCTTTCTTT. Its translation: CASSQRGGGQTEAFF.

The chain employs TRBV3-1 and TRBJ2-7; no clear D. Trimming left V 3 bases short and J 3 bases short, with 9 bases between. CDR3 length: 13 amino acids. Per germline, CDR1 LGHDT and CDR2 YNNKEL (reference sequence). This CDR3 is CASSHAENYEQYF. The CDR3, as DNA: TGTGCCAGCAGCCACGCGGAGAACTACGAGCAGTACTTC.

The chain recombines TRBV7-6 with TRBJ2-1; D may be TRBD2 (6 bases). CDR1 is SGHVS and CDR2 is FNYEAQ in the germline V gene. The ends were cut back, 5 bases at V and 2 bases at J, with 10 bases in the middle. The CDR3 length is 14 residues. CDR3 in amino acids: CASSATRPYNEQFF. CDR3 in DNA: TGTGCCAGCAGCGCGACTAGGCCCTACAATGAGCAGTTCTTC.